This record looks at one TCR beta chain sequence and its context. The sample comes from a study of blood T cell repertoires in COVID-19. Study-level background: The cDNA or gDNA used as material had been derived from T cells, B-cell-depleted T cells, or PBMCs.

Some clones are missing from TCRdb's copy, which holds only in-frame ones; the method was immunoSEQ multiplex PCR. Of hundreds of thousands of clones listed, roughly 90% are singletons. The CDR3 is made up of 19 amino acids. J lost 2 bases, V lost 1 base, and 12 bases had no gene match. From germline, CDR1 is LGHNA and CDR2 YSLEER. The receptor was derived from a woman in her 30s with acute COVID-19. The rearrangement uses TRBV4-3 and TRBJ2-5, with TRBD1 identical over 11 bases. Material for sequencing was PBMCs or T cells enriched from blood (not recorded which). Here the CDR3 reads CASSQGTPLGTGGQETQYF. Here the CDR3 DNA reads TGCGCCAGCAGCCAAGGCACCCCTTTAGGGACAGGGGGGCAAGAGACCCAGTACTTC.